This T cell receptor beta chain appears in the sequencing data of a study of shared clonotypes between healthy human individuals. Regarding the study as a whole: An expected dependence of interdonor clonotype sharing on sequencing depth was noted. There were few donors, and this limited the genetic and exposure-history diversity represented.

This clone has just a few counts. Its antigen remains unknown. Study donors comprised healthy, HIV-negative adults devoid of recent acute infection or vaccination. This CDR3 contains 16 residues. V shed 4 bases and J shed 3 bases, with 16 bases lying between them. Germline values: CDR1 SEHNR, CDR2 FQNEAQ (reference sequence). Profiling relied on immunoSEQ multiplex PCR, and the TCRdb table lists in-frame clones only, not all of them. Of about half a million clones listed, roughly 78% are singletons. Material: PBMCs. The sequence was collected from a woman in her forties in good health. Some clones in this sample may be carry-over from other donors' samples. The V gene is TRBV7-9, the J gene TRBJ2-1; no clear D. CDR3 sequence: CASSSLGQGIYNEQFF. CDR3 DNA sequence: TGTGCCAGCAGCTCATTAGGCCAAGGGATCTACAATGAGCAGTTCTTC.